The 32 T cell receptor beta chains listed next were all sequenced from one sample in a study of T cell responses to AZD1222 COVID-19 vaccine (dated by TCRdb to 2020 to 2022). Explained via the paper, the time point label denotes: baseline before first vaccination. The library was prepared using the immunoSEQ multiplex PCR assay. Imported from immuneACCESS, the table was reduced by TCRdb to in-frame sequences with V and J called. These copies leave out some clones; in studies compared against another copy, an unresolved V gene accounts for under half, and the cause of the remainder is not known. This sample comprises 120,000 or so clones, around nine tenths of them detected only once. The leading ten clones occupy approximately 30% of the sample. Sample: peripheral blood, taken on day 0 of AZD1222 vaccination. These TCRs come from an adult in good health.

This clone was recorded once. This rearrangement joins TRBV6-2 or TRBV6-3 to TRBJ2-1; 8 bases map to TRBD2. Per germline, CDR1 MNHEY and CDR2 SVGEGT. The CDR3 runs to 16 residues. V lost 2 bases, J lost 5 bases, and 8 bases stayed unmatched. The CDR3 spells CASSYPGTRVDNEQFF. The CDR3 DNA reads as TGTGCCAGCAGTTACCCAGGGACTAGAGTGGACAATGAGCAGTTCTTC.

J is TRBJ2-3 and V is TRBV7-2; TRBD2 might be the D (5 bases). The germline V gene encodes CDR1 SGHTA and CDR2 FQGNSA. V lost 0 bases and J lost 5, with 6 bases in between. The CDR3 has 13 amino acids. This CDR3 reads CASSLAGVDTQYF. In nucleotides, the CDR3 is TGTGCCAGCAGCTTAGCCGGGGTAGATACGCAGTATTTT.

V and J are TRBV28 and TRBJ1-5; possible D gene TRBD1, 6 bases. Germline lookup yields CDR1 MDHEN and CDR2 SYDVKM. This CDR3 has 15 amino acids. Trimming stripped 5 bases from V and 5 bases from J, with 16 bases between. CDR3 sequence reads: CASSPRWAGDQPQHF. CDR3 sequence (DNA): TGTGCCAGCAGTCCCCGGTGGGCAGGGGATCAGCCCCAGCATTTT.

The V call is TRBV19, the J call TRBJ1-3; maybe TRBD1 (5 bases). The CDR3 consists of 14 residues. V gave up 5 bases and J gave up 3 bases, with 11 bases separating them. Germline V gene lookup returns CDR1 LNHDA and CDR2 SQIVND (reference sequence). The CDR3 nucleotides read TGTGCCAGTAGTCCAAGGGGCAGTGGAAACACCATATATTTT. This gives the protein CASSPRGSGNTIYF.

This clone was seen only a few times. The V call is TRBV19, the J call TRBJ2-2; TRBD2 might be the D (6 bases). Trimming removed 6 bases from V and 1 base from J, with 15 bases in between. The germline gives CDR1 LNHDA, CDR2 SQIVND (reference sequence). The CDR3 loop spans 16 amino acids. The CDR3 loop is CASSHRGIRNTGELFF. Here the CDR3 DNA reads TGTGCCAGTAGCCACCGGGGGATCAGGAACACCGGGGAGCTGTTTTTT.

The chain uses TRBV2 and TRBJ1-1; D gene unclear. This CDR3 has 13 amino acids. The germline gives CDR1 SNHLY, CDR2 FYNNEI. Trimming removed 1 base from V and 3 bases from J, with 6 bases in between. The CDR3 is CASSEEADTEAFF. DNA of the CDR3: TGTGCCAGCAGTGAAGAGGCAGACACTGAAGCTTTCTTT.

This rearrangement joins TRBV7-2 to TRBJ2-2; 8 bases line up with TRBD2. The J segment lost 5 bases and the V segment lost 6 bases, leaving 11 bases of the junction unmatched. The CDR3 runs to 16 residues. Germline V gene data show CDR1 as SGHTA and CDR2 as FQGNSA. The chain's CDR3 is CASRAGLALWTGELFF. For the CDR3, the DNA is TGTGCCAGCAGGGCCGGACTAGCCCTATGGACCGGGGAGCTGTTTTTT.

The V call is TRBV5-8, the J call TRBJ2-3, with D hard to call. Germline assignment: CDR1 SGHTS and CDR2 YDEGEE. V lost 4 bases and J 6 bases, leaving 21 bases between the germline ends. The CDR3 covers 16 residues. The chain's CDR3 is CASSPRVPIGGDTQYF. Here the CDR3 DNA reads TGTGCCAGCAGCCCGCGCGTCCCAATTGGTGGGGATACGCAGTATTTT.

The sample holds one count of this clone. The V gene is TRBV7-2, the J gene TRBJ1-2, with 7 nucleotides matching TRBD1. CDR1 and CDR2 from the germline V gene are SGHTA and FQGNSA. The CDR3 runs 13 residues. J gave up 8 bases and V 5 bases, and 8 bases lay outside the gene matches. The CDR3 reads CASSLDRVGGYTF. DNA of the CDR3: TGTGCCAGCAGCCTAGACAGGGTGGGCGGCTACACCTTC.

In DNA form, the CDR3 reads TGTGCCAGCTGCCTCCAGGAGGGCGATACGCAGTATTTT. Residues: CASCLQEGDTQYF. The chain employs TRBV12-3 or TRBV12-4 and TRBJ2-3, with D maybe TRBD2 (6 bases). CDR3 length equals 13 residues. V dropped 8 bases and J dropped 6 bases, with 15 bases sitting between them.

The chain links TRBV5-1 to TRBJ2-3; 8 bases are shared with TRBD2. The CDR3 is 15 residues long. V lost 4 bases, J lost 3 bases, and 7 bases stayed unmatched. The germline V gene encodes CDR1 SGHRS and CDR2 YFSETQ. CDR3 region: CASSPGGLRTDTQYF. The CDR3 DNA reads TGCGCCAGCAGCCCGGGAGGGCTAAGGACAGATACGCAGTATTTT.

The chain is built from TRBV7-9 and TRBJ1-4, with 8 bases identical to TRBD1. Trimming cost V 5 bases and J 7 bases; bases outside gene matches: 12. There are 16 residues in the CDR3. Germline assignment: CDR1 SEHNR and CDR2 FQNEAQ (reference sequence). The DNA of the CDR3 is TGTGCCAGCAGCACGCTCCAGGGGGCGCGAAGTGAAAAACTGTTTTTT. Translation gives CASSTLQGARSEKLFF.

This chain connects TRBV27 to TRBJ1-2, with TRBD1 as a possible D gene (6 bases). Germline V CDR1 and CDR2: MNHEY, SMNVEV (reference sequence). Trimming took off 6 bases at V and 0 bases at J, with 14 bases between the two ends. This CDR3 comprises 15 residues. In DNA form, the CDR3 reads TGTGCCAGCAGGCGGGCGGGGGCTGCTAACTATGGCTACACCTTC. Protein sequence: CASRRAGAANYGYTF.

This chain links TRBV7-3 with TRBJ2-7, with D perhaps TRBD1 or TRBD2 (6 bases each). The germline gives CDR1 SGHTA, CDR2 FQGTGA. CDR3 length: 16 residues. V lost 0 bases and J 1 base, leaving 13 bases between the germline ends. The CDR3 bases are TGTGCCAGCAGCTTAACGGGGGCGGGAAATTCCTACGAGCAGTACTTC. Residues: CASSLTGAGNSYEQYF.

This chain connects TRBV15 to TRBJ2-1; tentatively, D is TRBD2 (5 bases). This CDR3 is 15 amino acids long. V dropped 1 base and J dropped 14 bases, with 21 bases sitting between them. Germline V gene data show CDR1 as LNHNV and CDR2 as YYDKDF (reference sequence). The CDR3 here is CATSRGTPEVPGEFF. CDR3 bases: TGTGCCACCAGCAGAGGAACCCCCGAGGTTCCCGGGGAGTTCTTC.

CDR3 amino acids: CASSIQGGTGTGELFF. The DNA for the CDR3 is TGTGCCAGTAGTATCCAGGGCGGGACAGGGACCGGGGAGCTGTTTTTT. This rearrangement joins TRBV19 to TRBJ2-2, with 9 bases lining up with TRBD1. Germline values: CDR1 LNHDA, CDR2 SQIVND (reference sequence). Trimming took 3 bases from V and 5 from J; bases not matched to a gene: 7. The CDR3 has 16 amino acids.

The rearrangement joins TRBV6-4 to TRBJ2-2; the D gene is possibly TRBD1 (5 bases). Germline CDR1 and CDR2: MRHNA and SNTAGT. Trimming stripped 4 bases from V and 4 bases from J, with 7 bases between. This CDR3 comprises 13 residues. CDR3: CASSGRGTGELFF. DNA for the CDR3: TGTGCCAGCAGTGGTAGGGGCACCGGGGAGCTGTTTTTT.

Written as DNA, the CDR3 is TGCAGCGTCATGGGACAGATTGAAGCTTTCTTT. It translates to CSVMGQIEAFF. The chain joins TRBV29-1 to TRBJ1-1; 7 nucleotides agree with TRBD1. J gave up 7 bases and V 6 bases, and 5 bases lay outside the gene matches. Germline V CDR1 and CDR2: SQVTM, ANQGSEA. This CDR3 is 11 amino acids long.

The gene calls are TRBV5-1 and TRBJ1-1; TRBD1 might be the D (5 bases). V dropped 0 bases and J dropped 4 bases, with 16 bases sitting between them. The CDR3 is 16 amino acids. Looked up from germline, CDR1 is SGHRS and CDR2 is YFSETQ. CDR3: CASSLAPQGAGTEAFF. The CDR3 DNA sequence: TGCGCCAGCAGCTTGGCCCCGCAGGGTGCGGGCACTGAAGCTTTCTTT. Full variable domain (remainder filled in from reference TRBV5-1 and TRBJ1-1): KAGVTQTPRYLIKTRGQQVTLSCSPISGHRSVSWYQQTPGQGLQFLFEYFSETQRNKGNFPGRFSGRQFSNSRSEMNVSTLELGDSALYLCASSLAPQGAGTEAFFGQGTRLTVV.

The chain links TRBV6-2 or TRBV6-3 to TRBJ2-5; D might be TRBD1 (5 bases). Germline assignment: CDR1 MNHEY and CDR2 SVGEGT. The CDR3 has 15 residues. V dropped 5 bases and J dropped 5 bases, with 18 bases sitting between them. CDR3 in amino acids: CASSRPSGLSETQYF. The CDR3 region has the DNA TGTGCCAGCAGTCGCCCCTCAGGGTTGTCGGAGACCCAGTACTTC.

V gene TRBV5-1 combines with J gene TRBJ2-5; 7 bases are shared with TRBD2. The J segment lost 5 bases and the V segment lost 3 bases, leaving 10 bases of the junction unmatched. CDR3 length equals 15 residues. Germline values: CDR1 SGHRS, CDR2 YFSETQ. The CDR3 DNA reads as TGCGCCAGCAGCTCCGGACTAGGCCTTACGGAGACCCAGTACTTC. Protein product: CASSSGLGLTETQYF.

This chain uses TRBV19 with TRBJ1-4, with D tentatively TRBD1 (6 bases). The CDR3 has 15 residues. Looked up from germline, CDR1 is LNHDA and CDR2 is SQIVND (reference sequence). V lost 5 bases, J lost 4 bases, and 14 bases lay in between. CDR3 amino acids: CASSLRTDYNEKLFF. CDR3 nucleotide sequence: TGTGCCAGTAGTTTAAGGACAGACTATAATGAAAAACTGTTTTTT.

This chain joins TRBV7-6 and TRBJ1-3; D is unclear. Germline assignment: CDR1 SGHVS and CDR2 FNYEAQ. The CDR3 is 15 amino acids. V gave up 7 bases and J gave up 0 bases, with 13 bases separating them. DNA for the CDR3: TGTGCCAGCACCTCAGGAGGTTTCTCTGGAAACACCATATATTTT. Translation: CASTSGGFSGNTIYF.

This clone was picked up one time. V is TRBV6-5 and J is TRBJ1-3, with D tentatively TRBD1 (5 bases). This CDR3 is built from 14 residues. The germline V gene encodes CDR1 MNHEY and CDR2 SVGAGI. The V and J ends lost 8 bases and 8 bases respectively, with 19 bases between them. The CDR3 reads CASGAQTTRDTIYF. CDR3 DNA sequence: TGTGCCAGCGGGGCACAGACCACCCGGGACACCATATATTTT.

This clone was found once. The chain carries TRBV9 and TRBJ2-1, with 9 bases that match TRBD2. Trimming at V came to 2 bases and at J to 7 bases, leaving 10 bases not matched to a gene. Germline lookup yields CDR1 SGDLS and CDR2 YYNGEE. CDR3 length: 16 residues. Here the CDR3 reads CASSVTGLAGVNEQFF. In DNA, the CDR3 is TGTGCCAGCAGCGTGACGGGGTTAGCGGGAGTAAATGAGCAGTTCTTC.

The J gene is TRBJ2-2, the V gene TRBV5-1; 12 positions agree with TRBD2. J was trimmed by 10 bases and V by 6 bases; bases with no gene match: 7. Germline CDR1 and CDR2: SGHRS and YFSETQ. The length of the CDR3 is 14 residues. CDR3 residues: CASTPGLAGKELFF. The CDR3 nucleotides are TGCGCCAGCACCCCAGGACTAGCGGGAAAGGAGCTGTTTTTT.

CDR3 DNA sequence: TGTGCCAGCAGCCAAGATGTTCAAGGATCGAACACTGAAGCTTTCTTT. Translating it yields CASSQDVQGSNTEAFF. This chain joins TRBV3-1 (or the pseudogene TRBV3-2) and TRBJ1-1; D unresolved. CDR3 size: 16 residues. V shed 0 bases and J shed 1 base, with 12 bases lying between them. Germline loops: CDR1 LGHDT, CDR2 YNNKEL (reference sequence).

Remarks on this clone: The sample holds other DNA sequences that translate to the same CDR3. This CDR3 reads CASSQGTDYGYTF. In DNA form, the CDR3 reads TGTGCCAGCAGCCAAGGGACAGACTATGGCTACACCTTC. This chain joins TRBV3-1 (or the pseudogene TRBV3-2) and TRBJ1-2, with a tentative D call TRBD1 (6 bases). This CDR3 has 13 residues. V was clipped by 1 base and J by 3 bases, with 6 bases between them. Germline V gene data show CDR1 as LGHDT and CDR2 as YNNKEL (reference sequence).

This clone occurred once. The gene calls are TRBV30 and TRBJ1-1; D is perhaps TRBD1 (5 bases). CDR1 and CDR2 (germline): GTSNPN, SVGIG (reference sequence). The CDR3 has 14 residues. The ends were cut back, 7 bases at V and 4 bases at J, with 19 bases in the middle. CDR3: CASHPGGMGTEAFF. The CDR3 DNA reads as TGTGCCTCCCACCCCGGGGGAATGGGCACTGAAGCTTTCTTT.

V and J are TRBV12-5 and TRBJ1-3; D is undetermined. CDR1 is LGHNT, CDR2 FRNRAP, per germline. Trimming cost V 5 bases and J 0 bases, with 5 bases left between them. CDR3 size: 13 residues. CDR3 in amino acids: CASGRSSGNTIYF. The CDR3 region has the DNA TGTGCTAGTGGTAGGAGCTCTGGAAACACCATATATTTT.

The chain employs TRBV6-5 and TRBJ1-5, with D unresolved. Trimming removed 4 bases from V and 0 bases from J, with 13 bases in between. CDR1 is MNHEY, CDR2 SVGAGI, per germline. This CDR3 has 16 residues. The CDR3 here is CASSSRAFSSNQPQHF. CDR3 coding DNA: TGTGCCAGCAGTTCCCGGGCCTTTTCTAGCAATCAGCCCCAGCATTTT.

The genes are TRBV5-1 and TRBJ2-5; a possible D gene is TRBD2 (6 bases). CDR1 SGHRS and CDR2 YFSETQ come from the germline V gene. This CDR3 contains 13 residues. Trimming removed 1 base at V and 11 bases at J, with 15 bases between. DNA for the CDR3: TGCGCCAGCAGCTTGCAAGCGGTGGAGGGTCAGTACTTC. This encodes CASSLQAVEGQYF.